What follows are 15 T cell receptor beta chains derived from one specimen sequenced in a study of T-cell reconstitution after alpha-beta-depleted transplantation in children. Preparation of the TCRbeta library was carried out with unique molecular identifiers. TCRdb called the PCR reads again in MiXCR, with one record for every CDR3 protein. The profile covers hundreds of thousands of distinct CDR3 sequences, with around 14% appearing a single time and roughly 0.77% taken by the ten largest. The sample in question was PBMCs, obtained before TCRalphabeta/CD19-depleted stem cell transplant. The receptor source for this set is a girl aged 2 to 9 with congenital amegakaryocytic thrombocytopenia, due to receive a stem cell transplant.

The chain joins TRBV10-3 to TRBJ2-3; 7 bases line up with TRBD2. The germline V gene has CDR1 ENHRY and CDR2 SYGVKD. Trimming at V came to 8 bases and at J to 2 bases, leaving 7 bases not matched to a gene. The CDR3 consists of 14 residues. The CDR3 coding sequence is TGTGCCATCTCCGAGACTAGCTCCACAGATACGCAGTATTTT. Amino acids: CAISETSSTDTQYF.

DNA for the CDR3: TGTGCCAGCAGTTATGACAGGGGCGAGCAGTACTTC. Its protein product is CASSYDRGEQYF. The rearrangement joins TRBV12-3 or TRBV12-4 to TRBJ2-7; 8 bases are shared with TRBD1. The CDR3 is made up of 12 amino acids. Germline trimming cut 4 bases from V and 6 bases from J; bases unmatched to any gene: 2.

This clonotype showed up just a few times. This chain uses TRBV12-3 or TRBV12-4 with TRBJ2-3, with D tentatively TRBD2 (5 bases). Trimming stripped 6 bases from V and 5 bases from J, with 21 bases between. The CDR3 covers 16 residues. Written as DNA, the CDR3 is TGTGCCAGCAGGGAGCTTTCGGGGTGGAGTGGAGATACGCAGTATTTT. It encodes CASRELSGWSGDTQYF.

This clonotype was detected ten times or more. The chain uses TRBV5-1 and TRBJ2-5, with unresolved D. CDR1 is SGHRS, CDR2 YFSETQ, per germline. The V end was cut by 2 bases, the J end by 2 bases, with 7 bases between. The CDR3 contains 13 residues. CDR3 in amino acids: CASSLPIQETQYF. CDR3 in DNA: TGCGCCAGCAGCTTACCCATTCAAGAGACCCAGTACTTC.

The chain uses TRBV6-1 and TRBJ2-3; 7 positions match TRBD1. The CDR3 covers 13 residues. V lost 6 bases, J lost 5 bases, and 5 bases stayed unmatched. Germline CDR1 and CDR2: MNHNS and SASEGT. The CDR3 nucleotides are TGTGCCAGCAGGTGGGACAGCCAAGATACGCAGTATTTT. It yields the protein CASRWDSQDTQYF.

This clonotype was recorded at least ten times. The chain combines TRBV7-8 with TRBJ2-1, with D uncertain. Germline lookup yields CDR1 SGHVS and CDR2 FQNEAQ. This CDR3 is 16 amino acids long. With 7 bases removed from V and 0 bases from J, the gap between germline ends came to 16 bases. CDR3 coding DNA: TGTGCCAGCACCTTGTGGGGTCACAGCTCCTACAATGAGCAGTTCTTC. Amino acids: CASTLWGHSSYNEQFF. The full variable domain, completed using reference TRBV7-8 and TRBJ2-1, is GAGVSQSPRYKVAKRGQDVALRCDPISGHVSLFWYQQALGQGPEFLTYFQNEAQLDKSGLPSDRFFAERPEGSVSTLKIQRTQQEDSAVYLCASTLWGHSSYNEQFFGPGTRLTVL.

This clonotype was seen at least ten times. One end of the junction varies from germline; a read error may be responsible. The chain couples TRBV20-1 to TRBJ2-5; no definite D call. This CDR3 spans 16 amino acids. Germline assignment: CDR1 DFQATT and CDR2 SNEGSKA (reference sequence). CDR3 loop: CSAGEMKRLRLETQYF. For the CDR3, the DNA is TGCAGTGCTGGAGAGATGAAAAGACTTAGATTAGAGACCCAGTACTTC.

The V call is TRBV5-1, the J call TRBJ1-2, with D perhaps matching TRBD1 (6 bases). The CDR3 totals 12 residues. The germline V gene has CDR1 SGHRS and CDR2 YFSETQ. V was trimmed by 3 bases and J by 8 bases, leaving 11 bases between them. CDR3 residues: CASSSDDRGYTF. The CDR3 coding sequence is TGCGCCAGCAGCTCGGACGACAGGGGCTACACCTTC. The whole variable domain, filled in from reference TRBV5-1 and TRBJ1-2, reads KAGVTQTPRYLIKTRGQQVTLSCSPISGHRSVSWYQQTPGQGLQFLFEYFSETQRNKGNFPGRFSGRQFSNSRSEMNVSTLELGDSALYLCASSSDDRGYTFGSGTRLTVV.

This clonotype was counted ten times or more. CDR3 sequence reads: CASRTSGVPPLEETQYF. Written as DNA, the CDR3 is TGTGCCAGCAGGACTAGCGGGGTACCCCCACTCGAAGAGACCCAGTACTTC. The chain recombines TRBV6-1 with TRBJ2-5; 11 bases agree with TRBD2. This CDR3 spans 17 amino acids. The V segment lost 6 bases and the J segment 3 bases; nucleotides outside the gene matches: 12. The V gene's germline CDR1 is MNHNS and CDR2 SASEGT.

This clonotype was recorded many times. CDR3 in DNA: TGTGCCAGCAGTGCCGCCGGGGATGAGCAGTTCTTC. Its protein is CASSAAGDEQFF. The gene calls are TRBV28 and TRBJ2-1; a weak D match, TRBD2 (5 bases). This CDR3 is built from 12 residues. Between the trimmed V and J ends, which lost 5 bases and 8 bases, there was a span of 10 bases. The germline gives CDR1 MDHEN, CDR2 SYDVKM.

V and J are TRBV7-6 and TRBJ2-7; D gene unclear. Trimming pared 0 bases from V and 3 bases from J, leaving 9 bases between. Germline CDR1 is SGHVS and CDR2 is FNYEAQ. This CDR3 has 14 amino acids. This CDR3 reads CASSLADTHYEQYF. CDR3 DNA: TGTGCCAGCAGCTTAGCAGACACCCACTACGAGCAGTACTTC.

The rearrangement uses TRBV29-1 and TRBJ2-7, with 7 nucleotides matching TRBD2. The CDR3 is 14 residues long. Trimming cost V 4 bases and J 2 bases; bases outside gene matches: 8. Looked up from germline, CDR1 is SQVTM and CDR2 is ANQGSEA. The chain's CDR3 is CSVGVSGAPYEQYF. CDR3 DNA sequence: TGCAGCGTTGGGGTAAGCGGGGCACCCTACGAGCAGTACTTC.

This clonotype was seen ten or more times. The rearrangement joins TRBV29-1 to TRBJ2-5, with no clear D. This CDR3 has 12 residues. The germline V gene encodes CDR1 SQVTM and CDR2 ANQGSEA. V dropped 4 bases and J dropped 10 bases, with 16 bases sitting between them. CDR3 DNA sequence: TGCAGCGTTGTGACCCCCCCCGGCGACCAGTACTTC. Its translation: CSVVTPPGDQYF. Filled out from reference TRBV29-1 and TRBJ2-5, the complete variable domain reads SAVISQKPSRDICQRGTSLTIQCQVDSQVTMMFWYRQQPGQSLTLIATANQGSEATYESGFVIDKFPISRPNLTFSTLTVSNMSPEDSSIYLCSVVTPPGDQYFGPGTRLLVL.

This rearrangement joins TRBV7-2 to TRBJ2-1, with a tentative D call TRBD2 (6 bases). V lost 1 base, J lost 8 bases, and 15 bases lay in between. The CDR3 runs to 15 residues. From germline, CDR1 is SGHTA and CDR2 FQGNSA. Written as DNA, the CDR3 is TGTGCCAGCAGCTTAGATGGGACTCCAGCGGATGAGCAGTTCTTC. This sequence encodes CASSLDGTPADEQFF.

This clonotype was observed a few times. CDR3 protein: CASSLVPSGSSYNEQFF. The DNA for the CDR3 is TGTGCCAGCAGCTTAGTGCCCAGCGGGAGCTCCTACAATGAGCAGTTCTTC. The chain uses TRBV11-2 and TRBJ2-1, with 8 bases identical to TRBD2. CDR3 length: 17 residues. Germline-derived CDR1 and CDR2 are SGHAT and FQNNGV. Trimming took 1 base from V and 0 from J; bases not matched to a gene: 5.